This T cell receptor beta chain was found in a study of monozygotic twins with inflammatory bowel disease (dated by TCRdb to between 2018 and 2021). Background on the whole study: In total, around 28 monozygotic twin pairs made up the full study: 19 Danish pairs, all IBD-discordant, plus nine German pairs, of which four were IBD-concordant and five were IBD-discordant. The search for disease-associated traits relied mainly on comparing, within discordant pairs, IBD patients with their genetically identical healthy co-twins. Each individual had, on average, about 151 000 unique TCRalpha sequences and 181 000 unique TCRbeta sequences available for analysis. The investigation overall reported the following: The analysis was unable to tell apart different T cell subtypes. Repertoire similarity did not differ between concordant and discordant twins, possibly due to limited statistical power. Compared with healthy twins, IBD patients had fewer clonotypes in common with other individuals, a difference most pronounced in patients showing signs of disease activity. The results gave no support for a single strong signal or clonotype linked to IBD. A decrease in TCRbeta repertoire diversity, as measured by inverse Simpson index, was observed in IBD patients compared with their healthy co-twins. Differing immunosuppressive treatments among patients may have added background noise and inter-individual variability to the repertoires.

The protocol used for the library was 5' RACE. Each TCR library was prepared from around 3.5 ug of total RNA. cDNA was synthesized with SMARTScribe reverse transcriptase in eight separate reactions per sample. During cDNA synthesis, unique molecular identifiers containing a 6-nucleotide sample barcode were introduced by template switching. Amplification of TCRalpha and TCRbeta cDNA involved two nested PCRs of approximately 16 and 9 cycles, and each PCR was followed by bead purification. Before amplification, the cDNA was treated with uracil DNA-glycosylase and purified using the QIAquick PCR purification kit. The second PCR added Illumina TruSeq-compatible adapters along with sample-specific barcodes. TapeStation and Qubit were used to check library quality and concentration, and roughly 4.8 ng of each library went into the pool. Sequencing of the pooled libraries was done on an Illumina HiSeq2500 single-index Rapid Run using custom sequencing primers and 2 x 100 bp reads. For the original study's pipeline: MiGEC version 1.2.6 was used for UMI-based consensus assembly to correct PCR and sequencing errors. MiXCR version 2.1.1 was used to carry out V(D)J alignment, clonotype assembly and CDR3 extraction. To normalise gene usage, clonotype sharing and MAIT/NKT TCR abundance, the analysis used the top 1000, 10 000 and 20 000 clonotypes per sample. Diversity was computed as the inverse Simpson index with the vegan R package after downsampling to 27 000 UMIs. Statistical testing used paired Mann-Whitney U tests on the discordant twin pairs and applied Benjamini-Hochberg correction for multiple testing. Based on TCRdb reprocessing of the reads, there is one entry per CDR3 protein sequence, and DNA is missing. What appears here as the V and J calls and clone size reflects TCRdb's work, not the paper's. The sample's table lists a count of about 300,000 distinct CDR3 sequences. The ten largest clones add up to 5.6% of the sample.

In the case of this clonotype: There is no known antigen for this receptor.

From each donor, an approximately 2.4 ml peripheral blood sample was drawn into PAXgene tubes and stored at -80 degrees C. Without any T cell sorting, total RNA was extracted from whole blood using the PAXgene blood miRNA kit on an automated QIAcube. Peripheral blood from monozygotic twin pairs who were concordant or discordant for inflammatory bowel disease underwent deep TCRalpha and TCRbeta repertoire profiling using unique molecular barcoding. For every twin pair, smoking habits were documented, and each individual was categorised as a current, former or never smoker. From cysteine to phenylalanine, the CDR3 is 16 amino acids long. No DNA accompanies this entry. The germline V gene (reference sequence) gives CDR1 as LNHDA and CDR2 as SQIVND.

The chain couples TRBV19 to TRBJ2-6; as DNA is missing, the TRBD1 call by TCRdb cannot be tested. This sequence was found in a human donor with ulcerative colitis or Crohn's disease, or a healthy co-twin of an affected twin (not recorded which). Sequencing was done on a sample of blood. The CDR3 region: CASSSIPGAGANVLTF.